The rows below give T cell receptor beta chains drawn from one sample of a study of control samples from healthy donors and cancer patients. TCRdb's table, derived via immunoSEQ multiplex PCR, lists solely in-frame clones and lacks some. The sample records about 51,000 clones, roughly 87% being singletons. The material sequenced was PBMCs. The receptor set was obtained from a man aged 40-49 years with colorectal cancer. Both conserved end residues are part of each CDR3. Fields, in order: J gene, V gene, CDR3 protein.

TRBJ2-1,TRBV19,CASNDRENEQFF
TRBJ1-2,TRBV28,CASDSNYGYTF
TRBJ1-5,TRBV19,CASSRAGNQPQHF
TRBJ1-1,TRBV5-6,CASSAPGEGLNTEAFF
TRBJ2-2,TRBV6-6,CASQSGINTGELFF
TRBJ1-2,TRBV6-5,CASGTGSTNYGYTF
TRBJ1-1,TRBV5-4,CASSVPGQPNTEAFF
TRBJ2-6,TRBV15,CATSRGTDSGANVLTF
TRBJ1-6,TRBV18,CASADRGNSPLHF
TRBJ1-2,TRBV2,CASNILRQGDDYTF